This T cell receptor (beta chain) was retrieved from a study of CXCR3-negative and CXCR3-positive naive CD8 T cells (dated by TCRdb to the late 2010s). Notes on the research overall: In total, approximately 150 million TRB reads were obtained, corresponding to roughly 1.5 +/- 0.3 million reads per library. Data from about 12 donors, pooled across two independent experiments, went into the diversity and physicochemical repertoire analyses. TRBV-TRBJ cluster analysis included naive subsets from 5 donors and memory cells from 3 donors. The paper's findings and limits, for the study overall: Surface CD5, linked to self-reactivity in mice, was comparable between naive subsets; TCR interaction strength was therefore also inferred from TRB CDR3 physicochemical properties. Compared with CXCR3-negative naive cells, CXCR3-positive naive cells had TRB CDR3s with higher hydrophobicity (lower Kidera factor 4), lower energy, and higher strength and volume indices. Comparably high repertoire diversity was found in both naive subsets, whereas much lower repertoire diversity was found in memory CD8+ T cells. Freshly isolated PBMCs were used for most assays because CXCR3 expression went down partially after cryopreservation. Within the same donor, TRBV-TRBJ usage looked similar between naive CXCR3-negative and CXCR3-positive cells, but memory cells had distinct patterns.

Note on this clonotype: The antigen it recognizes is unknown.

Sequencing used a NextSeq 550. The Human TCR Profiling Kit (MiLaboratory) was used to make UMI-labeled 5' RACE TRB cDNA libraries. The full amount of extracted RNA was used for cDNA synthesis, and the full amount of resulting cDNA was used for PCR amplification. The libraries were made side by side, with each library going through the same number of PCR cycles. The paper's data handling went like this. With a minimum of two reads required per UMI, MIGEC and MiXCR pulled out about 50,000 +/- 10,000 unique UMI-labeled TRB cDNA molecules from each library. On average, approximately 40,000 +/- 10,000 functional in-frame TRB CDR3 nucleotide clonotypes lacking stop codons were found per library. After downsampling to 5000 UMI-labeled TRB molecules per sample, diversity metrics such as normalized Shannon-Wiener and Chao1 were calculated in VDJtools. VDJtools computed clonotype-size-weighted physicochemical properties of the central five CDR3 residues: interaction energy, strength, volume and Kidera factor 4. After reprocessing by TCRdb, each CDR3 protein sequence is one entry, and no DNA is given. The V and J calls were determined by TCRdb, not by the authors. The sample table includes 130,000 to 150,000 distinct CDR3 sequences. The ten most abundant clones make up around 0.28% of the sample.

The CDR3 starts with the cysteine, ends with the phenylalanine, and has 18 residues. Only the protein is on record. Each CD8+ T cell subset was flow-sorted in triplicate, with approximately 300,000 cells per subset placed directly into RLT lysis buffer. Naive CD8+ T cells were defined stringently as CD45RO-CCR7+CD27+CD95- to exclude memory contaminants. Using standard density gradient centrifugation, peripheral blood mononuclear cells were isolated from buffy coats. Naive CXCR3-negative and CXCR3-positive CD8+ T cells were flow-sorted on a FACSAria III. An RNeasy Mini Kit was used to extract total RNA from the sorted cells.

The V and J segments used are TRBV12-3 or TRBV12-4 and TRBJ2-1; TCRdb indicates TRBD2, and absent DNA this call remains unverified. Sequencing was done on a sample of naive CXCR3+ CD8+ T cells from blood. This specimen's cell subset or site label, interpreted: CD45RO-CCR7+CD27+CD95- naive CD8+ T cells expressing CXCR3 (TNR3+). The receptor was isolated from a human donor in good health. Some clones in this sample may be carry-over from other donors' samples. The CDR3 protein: CASSLGLAGGYSYNEQFF.